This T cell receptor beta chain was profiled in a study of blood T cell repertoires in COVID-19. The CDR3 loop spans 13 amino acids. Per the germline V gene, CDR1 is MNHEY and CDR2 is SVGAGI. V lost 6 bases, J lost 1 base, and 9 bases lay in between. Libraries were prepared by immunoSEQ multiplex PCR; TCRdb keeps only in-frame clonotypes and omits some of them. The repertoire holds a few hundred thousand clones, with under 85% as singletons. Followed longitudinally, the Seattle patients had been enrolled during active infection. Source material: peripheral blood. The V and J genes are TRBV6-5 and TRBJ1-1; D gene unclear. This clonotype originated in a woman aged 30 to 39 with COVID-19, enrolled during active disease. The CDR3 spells CASSLTGNTEAFF. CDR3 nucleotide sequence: TGTGCCAGCAGCCTAACTGGGAACACTGAAGCTTTCTTT.